This T cell receptor beta chain was retrieved from a study of early T cells in non-severe SARS-CoV-2 infection. Study-level background: Chains were unpaired, as sequencing was done on bulk RNA from unsorted whole blood.

This CDR3 region has 21 residues. Deletions cut 4 bases from V and 0 bases from J, with 28 bases between. CDR1 is MNHEY and CDR2 is SMNVEV in the germline V gene (reference sequence). Findings of the study overall: There was a bias toward anti-spike CD8 responses in VDJdb matching, which missed private and CD4 specificities.

Researchers attached unique molecular identifiers to individual cDNA molecules. A single record per CDR3 protein comes from TCRdb applying MiXCR to the 5' RACE reads. The sample holds more than 40,000 distinct CDR3 sequences, under 7.5% seen once. This clonotype was seen repeatedly, ten times or more. As yet, its antigen is unknown. J is TRBJ2-1 and V is TRBV27; possibly TRBD1 for D (5 bases). Material for sequencing was whole blood. The receptor was derived from an adult who was a healthcare worker with PCR-confirmed SARS-CoV-2 infection or an uninfected control (not recorded which). The CDR3 reads CASSSPMGQKFHSSSYNEQFF. The CDR3 region has the DNA TGTGCCAGCAGTTCACCCATGGGGCAGAAATTCCATTCCAGCTCCTACAATGAGCAGTTCTTC.